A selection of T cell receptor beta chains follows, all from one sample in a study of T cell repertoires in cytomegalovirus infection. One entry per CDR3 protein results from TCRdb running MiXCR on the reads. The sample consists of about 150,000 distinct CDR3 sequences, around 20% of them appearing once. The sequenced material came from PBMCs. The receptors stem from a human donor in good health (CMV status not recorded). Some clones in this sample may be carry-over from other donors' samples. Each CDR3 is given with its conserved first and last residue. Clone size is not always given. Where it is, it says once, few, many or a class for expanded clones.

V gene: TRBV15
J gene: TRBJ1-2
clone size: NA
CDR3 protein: CATSREGGIVKGYTF

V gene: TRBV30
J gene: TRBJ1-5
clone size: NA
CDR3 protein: CAWSTGTGTIAQHF

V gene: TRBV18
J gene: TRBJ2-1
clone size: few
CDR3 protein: CASSPRQGSYNEQFF

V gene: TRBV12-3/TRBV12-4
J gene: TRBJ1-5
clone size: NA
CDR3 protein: CASSLQGEFYQPQHF

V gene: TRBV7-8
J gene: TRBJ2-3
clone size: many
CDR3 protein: CASSLGSSDTQYF

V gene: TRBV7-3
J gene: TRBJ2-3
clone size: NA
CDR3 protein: CASSFETTGTQYF

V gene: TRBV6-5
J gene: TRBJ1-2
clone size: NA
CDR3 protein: CASSSPQGANYGYTF

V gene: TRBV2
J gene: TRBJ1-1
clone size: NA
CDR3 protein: CASSELLEAFF

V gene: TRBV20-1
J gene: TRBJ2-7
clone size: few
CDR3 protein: CSASGGYSRGRDSYEQYF

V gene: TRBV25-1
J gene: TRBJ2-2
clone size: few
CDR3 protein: CASSTQGSAGELFF

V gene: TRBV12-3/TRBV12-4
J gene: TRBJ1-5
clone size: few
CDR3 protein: CASSRTGAQNQPQHF

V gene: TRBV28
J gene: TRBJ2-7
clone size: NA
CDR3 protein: CASSLLREQYF

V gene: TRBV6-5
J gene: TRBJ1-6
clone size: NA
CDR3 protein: CASSYNDNSPLHF

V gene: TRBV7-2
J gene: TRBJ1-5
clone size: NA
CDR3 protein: CASSSEISNQPQHF

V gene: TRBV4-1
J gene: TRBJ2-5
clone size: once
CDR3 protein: CASSRSGSDQETQYF

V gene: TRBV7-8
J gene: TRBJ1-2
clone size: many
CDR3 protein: CASSLVGGNYGYTF

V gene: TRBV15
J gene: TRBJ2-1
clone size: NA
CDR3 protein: CATSRGLRDEQFF

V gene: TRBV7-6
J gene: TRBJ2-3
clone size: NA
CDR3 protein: CASSPGAGVGADTQYF